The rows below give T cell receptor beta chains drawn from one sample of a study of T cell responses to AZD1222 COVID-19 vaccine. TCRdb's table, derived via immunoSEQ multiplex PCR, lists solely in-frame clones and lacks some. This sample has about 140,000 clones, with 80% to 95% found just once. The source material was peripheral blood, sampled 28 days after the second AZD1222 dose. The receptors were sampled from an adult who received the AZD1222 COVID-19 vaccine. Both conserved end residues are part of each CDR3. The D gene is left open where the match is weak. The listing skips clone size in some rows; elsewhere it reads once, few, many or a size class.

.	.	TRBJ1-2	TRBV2	CASSEEGQIASGYTF	TGTGCCAGCAGTGAAGAAGGCCAAATTGCCAGTGGCTACACCTTC
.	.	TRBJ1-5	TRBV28	CASSLLRTPGSNQPQHF	TGTGCCAGCAGTTTACTAAGGACACCGGGTAGCAATCAGCCCCAGCATTTT
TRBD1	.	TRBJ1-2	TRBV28	CASSFRPGGRLNYGYTF	TGTGCCAGCAGTTTCCGCCCAGGGGGGCGACTTAACTATGGCTACACCTTC
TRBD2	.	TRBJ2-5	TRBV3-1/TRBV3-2	CASTLTQRGQETQYF	TGTGCCAGCACCCTCACCCAGCGGGGCCAAGAGACCCAGTACTTC
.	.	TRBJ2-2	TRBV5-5	CASSLHEGWGTGELFF	TGTGCCAGCAGCTTGCATGAGGGTTGGGGCACCGGGGAGCTGTTTTTT
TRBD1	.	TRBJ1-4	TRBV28	CASSTGQELIGLNEKLFF	TGTGCCAGCAGTACGGGACAGGAATTAATAGGGCTGAATGAAAAACTGTTTTTT
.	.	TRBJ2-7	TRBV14	CASSQVRGGEQYF	TGTGCCAGCAGCCAAGTTCGTGGGGGCGAGCAGTACTTC
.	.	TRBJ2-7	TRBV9	CASSVGPLRKGPPYEQYF	TGTGCCAGCAGCGTAGGACCACTAAGGAAGGGCCCTCCGTACGAGCAGTACTTC
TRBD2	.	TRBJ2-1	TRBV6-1	CASSASGTSGRAVGNEQFF	TGTGCCAGCAGTGCGTCCGGGACTAGCGGGAGGGCCGTCGGTAATGAGCAGTTCTTC
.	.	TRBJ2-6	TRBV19	CASTLSGANVLTF	TGTGCCAGTACCCTCTCTGGGGCCAACGTCCTGACTTTC
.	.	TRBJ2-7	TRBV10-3	CAISGATGYEQYF	TGTGCCATCAGTGGGGCTACAGGATACGAGCAGTACTTC
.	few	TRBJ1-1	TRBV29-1	CSVGGSTEAFF	TGCAGCGTTGGGGGGAGCACTGAAGCTTTCTTT
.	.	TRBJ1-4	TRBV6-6	CASGPLKVNEKLFF	TGTGCCAGCGGACCGCTGAAGGTTAATGAAAAACTGTTTTTT
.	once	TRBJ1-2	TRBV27	CASSSPRTGLGGYTF	TGTGCCAGCAGTTCCCCTCGGACGGGGCTAGGCGGCTACACCTTC
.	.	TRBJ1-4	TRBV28	CASSSQATNEKLFF	TGTGCCAGCAGTTCACAAGCAACTAATGAAAAACTGTTTTTT
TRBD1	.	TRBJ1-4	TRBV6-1	CASSDRGGEKLFF	TGTGCCAGCAGTGACAGGGGGGGCGAAAAACTGTTTTTT
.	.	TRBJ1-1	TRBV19	CASSTLTGNTEAFF	TGTGCCAGTAGTACATTGACGGGGAACACTGAAGCTTTCTTT
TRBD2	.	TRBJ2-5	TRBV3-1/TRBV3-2	CASSPQREGRTQYF	TGTGCCAGCAGCCCCCAGCGGGAAGGCCGTACCCAGTACTTC
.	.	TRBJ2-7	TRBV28	CASSGLSRAGELYEQYF	TGTGCCAGCAGTGGGCTAAGTAGGGCAGGAGAGCTCTACGAGCAGTACTTC
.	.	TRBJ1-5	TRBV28	CASSWGNQPQHF	TGTGCCAGCAGCTGGGGCAATCAGCCCCAGCATTTT
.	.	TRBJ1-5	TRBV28	CASSSGAQPQHF	TGTGCCAGCAGTTCGGGGGCTCAGCCCCAGCATTTT
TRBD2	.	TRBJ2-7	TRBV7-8	CASSRAGNSYEQYF	TGTGCCAGCAGCCGAGCGGGAAATTCCTACGAGCAGTACTTC
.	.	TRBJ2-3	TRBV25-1	CASSERRVARTDTQYF	TGTGCCAGCAGTGAACGGCGTGTGGCCCGCACAGATACGCAGTATTTT
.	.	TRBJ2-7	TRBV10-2	CASSEGTPYEQYF	TGCGCCAGCAGTGAAGGGACACCCTACGAGCAGTACTTC
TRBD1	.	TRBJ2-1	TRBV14	CASSLPGTGEHEQFF	TGTGCCAGCAGCCTCCCCGGGACAGGGGAACATGAGCAGTTCTTC
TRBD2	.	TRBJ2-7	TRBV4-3	CASSQDNREGSYEQYF	TGCGCCAGCAGCCAAGATAATCGGGAGGGTTCCTACGAGCAGTACTTC
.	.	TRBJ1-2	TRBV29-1	CSDWGGYGYTF	TGCAGCGACTGGGGCGGCTATGGCTACACCTTC
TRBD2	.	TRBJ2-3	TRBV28	CASSPGTSGKEDTQYF	TGTGCCAGCAGTCCTGGGACTAGCGGGAAAGAAGATACGCAGTATTTT
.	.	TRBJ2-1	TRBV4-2	CASSQDSSRGPYNEQFF	TGTGCCAGCAGCCAGGACTCTTCTAGGGGTCCTTACAATGAGCAGTTCTTC
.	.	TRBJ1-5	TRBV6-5	CASSIRIGSNQPQHF	TGTGCCAGCAGTATCAGGATAGGTAGCAATCAGCCCCAGCATTTT
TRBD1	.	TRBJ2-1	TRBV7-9	CASSLGQASTEQFF	TGTGCCAGCAGCTTGGGACAGGCTAGCACTGAGCAGTTCTTC
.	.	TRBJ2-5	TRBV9	CASSEGTSQETQYF	TGTGCCAGCAGCGAGGGGACAAGCCAAGAGACCCAGTACTTC
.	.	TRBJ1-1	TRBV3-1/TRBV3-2	CASSQYGAEAFF	TGTGCCAGCAGCCAATATGGGGCTGAAGCTTTCTTT
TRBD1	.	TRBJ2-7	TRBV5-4	CASSFGTGGHWSYEQYF	TGTGCCAGCAGCTTTGGGACAGGGGGTCATTGGTCCTACGAGCAGTACTTC
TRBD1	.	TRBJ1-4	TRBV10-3	CAISPTGNEKLFF	TGTGCCATCAGTCCGACAGGGAATGAAAAACTGTTTTTT
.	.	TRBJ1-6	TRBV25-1	CASSATVYNSPLHF	TGTGCCAGCAGTGCTACAGTATATAATTCACCCCTCCACTTT
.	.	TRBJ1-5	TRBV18	CASSPGQGANEPQHF	TGTGCCAGCTCACCAGGGCAGGGAGCTAACGAGCCCCAGCATTTT
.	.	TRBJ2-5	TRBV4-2	CASSQGRGDSETQYF	TGTGCCAGCAGCCAGGGCAGGGGAGATTCGGAGACCCAGTACTTC
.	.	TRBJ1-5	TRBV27	CASRTRGGNQPQHF	TGTGCCAGCAGGACCCGGGGGGGCAATCAGCCCCAGCATTTT
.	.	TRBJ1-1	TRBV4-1	CASSQDPLRGSAEAFF	TGCGCCAGCAGCCAAGACCCCCTCAGGGGAAGCGCTGAAGCTTTCTTT
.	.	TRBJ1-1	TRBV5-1	CASSSQNTEAFF	TGCGCCAGCAGCTCCCAAAACACTGAAGCTTTCTTT
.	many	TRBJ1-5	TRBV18	CASSQQGRDQPQHF	TGTGCCAGCTCACAACAGGGTCGAGATCAGCCCCAGCATTTT
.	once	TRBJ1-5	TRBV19	CASTLRGGTNQPQHF	TGTGCCAGTACCCTCCGGGGGGGGACCAATCAGCCCCAGCATTTT
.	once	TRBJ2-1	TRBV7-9	CASSLGSGYNEQFF	TGTGCCAGCAGCTTGGGTAGCGGCTACAATGAGCAGTTCTTC
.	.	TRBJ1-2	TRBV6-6	CASSYSIASGDGYTF	TGTGCCAGCAGCTATTCCATAGCGTCTGGGGATGGCTACACCTTC
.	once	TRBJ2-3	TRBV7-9	CASSPEPGTDTQYF	TGTGCCAGCAGCCCCGAGCCAGGCACAGATACGCAGTATTTT
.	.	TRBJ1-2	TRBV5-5	CASSFFSGGSGYTF	TGTGCCAGCAGCTTTTTCTCTGGGGGCTCTGGCTACACCTTC
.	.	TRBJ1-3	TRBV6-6	CASSYSRAGGNTIYF	TGTGCCAGCAGTTACTCGAGGGCAGGAGGAAACACCATATATTTT
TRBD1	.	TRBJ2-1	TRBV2	CATREDRGNEQFF	TGTGCCACCCGGGAGGACAGGGGCAATGAGCAGTTCTTC
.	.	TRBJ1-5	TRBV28	CASSPLDQPQHF	TGTGCCAGCAGTCCCCTAGATCAGCCCCAGCATTTT
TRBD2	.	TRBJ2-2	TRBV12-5	CASGHSGKNTGELFF	TGTGCTAGTGGTCATAGCGGGAAGAACACCGGGGAGCTGTTTTTT
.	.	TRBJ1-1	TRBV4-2	CASSQESRGGTEAFF	TGTGCCAGCAGCCAAGAGAGTAGGGGAGGAACTGAAGCTTTCTTT
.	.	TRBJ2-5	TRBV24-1	CATNGFEEYF	TGTGCCACCAATGGCTTCGAGGAGTACTTC
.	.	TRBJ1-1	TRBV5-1	CASSYDQTGAFF	TGCGCCAGCAGCTACGATCAGACGGGAGCTTTCTTT
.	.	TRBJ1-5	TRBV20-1	CSATSTLQHF	TGCAGTGCCACGTCCACCCTCCAGCATTTT
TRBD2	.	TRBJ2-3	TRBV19	CASSIDASGITDTQYF	TGTGCCAGTAGTATAGACGCTAGCGGGATCACAGATACGCAGTATTTT
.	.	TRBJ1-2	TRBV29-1	CSVEGGQPISF	TGCAGCGTTGAGGGAGGGCAGCCTATCTCCTTC
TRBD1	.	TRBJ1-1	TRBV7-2	CASNPPGDRGVEAFF	TGTGCCAGCAATCCTCCCGGGGACAGAGGGGTGGAAGCTTTCTTT